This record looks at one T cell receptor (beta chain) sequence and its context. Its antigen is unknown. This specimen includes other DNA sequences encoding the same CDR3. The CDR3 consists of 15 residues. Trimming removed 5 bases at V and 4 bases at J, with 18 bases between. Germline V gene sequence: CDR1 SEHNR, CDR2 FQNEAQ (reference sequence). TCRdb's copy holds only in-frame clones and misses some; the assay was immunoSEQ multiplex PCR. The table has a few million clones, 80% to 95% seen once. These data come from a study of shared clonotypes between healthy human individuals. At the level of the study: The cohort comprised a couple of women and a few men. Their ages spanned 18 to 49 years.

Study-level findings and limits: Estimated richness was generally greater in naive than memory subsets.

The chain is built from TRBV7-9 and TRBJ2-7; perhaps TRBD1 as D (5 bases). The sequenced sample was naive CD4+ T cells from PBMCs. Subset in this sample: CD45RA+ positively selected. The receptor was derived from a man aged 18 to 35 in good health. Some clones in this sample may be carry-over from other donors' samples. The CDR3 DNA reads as TGTGCCAGCAGCCAGGGTGGGGCCCCAGGGTACGAGCAGTACTTC. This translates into CASSQGGAPGYEQYF.